The 31 T cell receptor beta chains presented below share a single source sample, sequenced in a study of CD8 T cells in ankylosing spondylitis. MiXCR, applied by TCRdb to the 5' RACE reads, yields one record per CDR3 protein. This sample has 200,000 to 250,000 distinct CDR3 sequences, with more than 25% found just once. The source material was blood, either unsorted or a sorted T cell fraction (not recorded which). Every receptor here comes from a male donor with ankylosing spondylitis or in good health (not recorded which).

There are many counts of this clonotype. The J gene is TRBJ2-2, the V gene TRBV7-9, with TRBD1 matching 8 bases. The V and J ends lost 1 base and 4 bases, in that order; junction bases with no gene match: 2. The CDR3 length is 15 residues. In germline, CDR1 is SEHNR, CDR2 FQNEAQ (reference sequence). The CDR3 bases are TGTGCCAGCAGCTTAGGGGACAGGCGCACCGGGGAGCTGTTTTTT. Translated, it gives CASSLGDRRTGELFF. The variable domain in full, completed from reference TRBV7-9 and TRBJ2-2, reads DTGVSQNPRHKITKRGQNVTFRCDPISEHNRLYWYRQTLGQGPEFLTYFQNEAQLEKSRLLSDRFSAERPKGSFSTLEIQRTEQGDSAMYLCASSLGDRRTGELFFGEGSRLTVL.

This clonotype has more than one count but fewer than ten. This chain joins TRBV20-1 and TRBJ2-1; tentative D call: TRBD2 (6 bases). The CDR3 runs 14 residues. CDR1 and CDR2 from the germline V gene are DFQATT and SNEGSKA (reference sequence). Trimming shortened V by 6 bases and J by 8 bases, and 20 bases separated the two germline ends. The DNA for the CDR3 is TGCAGTGCCGCGACGGGACTCCTTGGCGATGAGCAGTTCTTC. Amino acids: CSAATGLLGDEQFF.

The chain is built from TRBV29-1 and TRBJ2-3, with D maybe TRBD2 (5 bases). Between the trimmed V and J ends, which lost 4 bases and 0 bases, there was a span of 11 bases. This CDR3 has 14 amino acids. Germline CDR1 SQVTM, CDR2 ANQGSEA. The CDR3 reads CSVVRGDSTDTQYF. DNA for the CDR3: TGCAGCGTTGTACGGGGAGATAGCACAGATACGCAGTATTTT.

The chain joins TRBV20-1 to TRBJ2-1, with D possibly TRBD1 on 6 matching bases. V was pared by 8 bases and J by 2 bases, with 13 bases between. This CDR3 spans 13 amino acids. Germline V lookup: CDR1 DFQATT, CDR2 SNEGSKA (reference sequence). The CDR3 is CSTESGAYNEQFF. In DNA form, the CDR3 reads TGCAGTACTGAGTCAGGGGCCTACAATGAGCAGTTCTTC.

V usage is TRBV28 and J usage is TRBJ2-6; a possible D gene is TRBD1 (5 bases). CDR3 length: 14 amino acids. The germline gives CDR1 MDHEN, CDR2 SYDVKM. With 8 bases removed from V and 0 bases from J, the gap between germline ends came to 8 bases. The CDR3 protein is CASGAHSGANVLTF. The DNA of the CDR3 is TGTGCCAGCGGGGCTCACTCTGGGGCCAACGTCCTGACTTTC.

In its sample, this clonotype was seen many times. V gene TRBV7-2 combines with J gene TRBJ2-1; 9 nucleotides line up with TRBD1. The J segment lost 8 bases and the V segment lost 6 bases, leaving 8 bases of the junction unmatched. Germline V gene sequence: CDR1 SGHTA, CDR2 FQGNSA. CDR3 length equals 14 residues. DNA for the CDR3: TGTGCCAGCAGACAGGGACAGGGCGGCGATGAGCAGTTCTTC. Translated, it gives CASRQGQGGDEQFF.

In its sample, this clonotype was seen many times. V and J are TRBV28 and TRBJ2-5; TRBD2 might be the D (6 bases). Germline V gene sequence: CDR1 MDHEN, CDR2 SYDVKM. This CDR3 has 14 amino acids. V lost 5 bases and J 2 bases, leaving 12 bases between the germline ends. The CDR3 protein is CASSLAPEQETQYF. The CDR3 DNA reads as TGTGCCAGCAGTCTAGCGCCGGAACAAGAGACCCAGTACTTC.

This clonotype was seen many times. V is TRBV20-1 and J is TRBJ2-5, with TRBD2 identical over 8 bases. The germline V gene encodes CDR1 DFQATT and CDR2 SNEGSKA (reference sequence). The CDR3 is 13 amino acids. With 6 bases clipped from V and 5 bases from J, the junction kept 8 bases outside the gene matches. The CDR3, as DNA: TGCAGTGCAGTAGCGGGAAGGGGGGAGACCCAGTACTTC. Its translation: CSAVAGRGETQYF.

This clonotype was counted a few times. The chain links TRBV2 to TRBJ2-5, with D unresolved. The CDR3 is made up of 13 amino acids. Germline V gene sequence: CDR1 SNHLY, CDR2 FYNNEI. Trimming removed 2 bases at V and 6 bases at J, with 10 bases between. Here the CDR3 reads CASSESPDQTQYF. As DNA, the CDR3 is TGTGCCAGCAGTGAAAGCCCAGATCAGACCCAGTACTTC.

This clonotype occurred many times. The chain recombines TRBV7-6 with TRBJ2-7; TRBD1 matches 7 bases. V gave up 5 bases and J gave up 2 bases; unmatched junction bases: 3. The CDR3 covers 13 residues. CDR1 is SGHVS and CDR2 is FNYEAQ in the germline V gene. CDR3 protein: CASSRTGAYEQYF. CDR3 sequence (DNA): TGTGCCAGCAGCAGGACAGGAGCCTACGAGCAGTACTTC.

This clonotype appeared many times. The CDR3 is CASSLGFGEQYF. DNA of the CDR3: TGTGCCAGCAGCTTAGGTTTCGGTGAGCAGTACTTC. V gene TRBV7-6 combines with J gene TRBJ2-7; no clear D. The germline V and J ends were trimmed by 1 base and 7 bases, with 8 bases remaining between them. Germline loops: CDR1 SGHVS, CDR2 FNYEAQ. The CDR3 loop spans 12 amino acids. The full variable domain, with the rest looked up from reference TRBV7-6 and TRBJ2-7, is GAGVSQSPRYKVTKRGQDVALRCDPISGHVSLYWYRQALGQGPEFLTYFNYEAQQDKSGLPNDRFSAERPEGSISTLTIQRTEQRDSAMYRCASSLGFGEQYFGPGTRLTVT.

This clonotype was recorded many times. V gene TRBV11-2 combines with J gene TRBJ2-5; 9 positions match TRBD2. The CDR3 is 15 residues long. Germline CDR1 and CDR2: SGHAT and FQNNGV. The V gene end was trimmed by 5 bases and the J gene end by 5 bases; junction bases not matched to a gene: 9. Written as DNA, the CDR3 is TGTGCCAGCAGCCTCGGACTAGCGCTTAGGGAGACCCAGTACTTC. Amino acid sequence: CASSLGLALRETQYF. Filled out from reference TRBV11-2 and TRBJ2-5, the complete variable domain reads EAGVAQSPRYKIIEKRQSVAFWCNPISGHATLYWYQQILGQGPKLLIQFQNNGVVDDSQLPKDRFSAERLKGVDSTLKIQPAKLEDSAVYLCASSLGLALRETQYFGPGTRLLVL.

This chain joins TRBV20-1 and TRBJ2-1; 9 bases are shared with TRBD2. J was trimmed by 4 bases and V by 3 bases; bases with no gene match: 16. CDR3 size: 18 residues. CDR1 DFQATT and CDR2 SNEGSKA come from the germline V gene (reference sequence). The CDR3 reads CSASRASGKVSMYNEQFF. CDR3 bases: TGCAGTGCTAGCCGCGCTAGCGGGAAAGTATCGATGTACAATGAGCAGTTCTTC.

This clonotype was seen repeatedly, ten times or more. V and J are TRBV12-3 or TRBV12-4 and TRBJ2-7; D is ambiguous. This CDR3 has 13 amino acids. V dropped 5 bases and J dropped 6 bases, with 14 bases sitting between them. The CDR3 reads CASSLQMGGEQYF. The DNA of the CDR3 is TGTGCCAGCAGTCTCCAGATGGGTGGCGAGCAGTACTTC.

The chain carries TRBV20-1 and TRBJ1-2; D is perhaps TRBD1 (5 bases). Trimming left V 3 bases short and J 8 bases short, with 13 bases between. The CDR3 is made up of 12 amino acids. CDR1 and CDR2 (germline): DFQATT, SNEGSKA (reference sequence). Here the CDR3 reads CSASRRGEGYTF. DNA for the CDR3: TGCAGTGCTAGTAGGAGGGGTGAAGGCTACACCTTC.

This clonotype was seen repeatedly, ten times or more. The rearrangement joins TRBV5-1 to TRBJ2-2; unclear D gene. V was pared by 0 bases and J by 4 bases, with 10 bases between. The CDR3 has 15 amino acids. Germline values: CDR1 SGHRS, CDR2 YFSETQ. DNA of the CDR3: TGCGCCAGCAGCTTGGAGGCAGGCCCCACCGGGGAGCTGTTTTTT. It specifies CASSLEAGPTGELFF. Variable domain in full (rest from reference TRBV5-1 and TRBJ2-2): KAGVTQTPRYLIKTRGQQVTLSCSPISGHRSVSWYQQTPGQGLQFLFEYFSETQRNKGNFPGRFSGRQFSNSRSEMNVSTLELGDSALYLCASSLEAGPTGELFFGEGSRLTVL.

Worth noting for this clonotype: A read error is possible here, since a much larger clone lies one base away. The chain recombines TRBV5-6 with TRBJ2-1; TRBD1 might be the D (6 bases). Trimming cost V 1 base and J 4 bases, with 12 bases left between them. CDR3 length equals 15 residues. CDR1 is SGHDT, CDR2 YYEEEE, per germline. This chain's CDR3 is CASSLTGHGYNEQFF. The CDR3 DNA is TGTGCCAGCAGCTTGACGGGACATGGTTACAATGAGCAGTTCTTC.

This clonotype came up a few times. The V gene is TRBV29-1, the J gene TRBJ1-2; D ambiguous. V was cut by 6 bases and J by 4 bases, with 12 bases left in between. Per the germline V gene, CDR1 is SQVTM and CDR2 is ANQGSEA. This CDR3 is built from 12 residues. The CDR3 loop reads CSVQTETYGYTF. DNA for the CDR3: TGCAGCGTCCAGACTGAAACCTATGGCTACACCTTC. Full variable domain (rest looked up from reference TRBV29-1 and TRBJ1-2): SAVISQKPSRDICQRGTSLTIQCQVDSQVTMMFWYRQQPGQSLTLIATANQGSEATYESGFVIDKFPISRPNLTFSTLTVSNMSPEDSSIYLCSVQTETYGYTFGSGTRLTVV.

The DNA for the CDR3 is TGCAGTGCTAGAGAGGGACAGCTCGAAGCTTTCTTT. As protein: CSAREGQLEAFF. V gene TRBV20-1 combines with J gene TRBJ1-1; TRBD1 matches at 7 bases. V lost 0 bases and J lost 8; bases outside the gene matches: 3. The CDR3 is made up of 12 amino acids. Looked up from germline, CDR1 is DFQATT and CDR2 is SNEGSKA (reference sequence).

As concerns this clonotype: A much larger clone is a single base away; this may be a read error. The chain has TRBV4-2 and TRBJ1-1; D perhaps matches TRBD1 (5 bases). V lost 8 bases to trimming and J lost 5 bases, with 15 bases between them. The CDR3 is 13 residues long. The germline CDR1 and CDR2 sequences are LGHNA and YNFKEQ. CDR3 sequence (DNA): TGTGCCAGCGGCCGCCGGGGCGGGACTGAAGCTTTCTTT. Its translation: CASGRRGGTEAFF.

Comments on this clonotype: One junction end disagrees with the germline gene, perhaps due to a read error. This chain joins TRBV7-2 and TRBJ2-3, with 9 bases identical to TRBD2. Germline V gives CDR1 SGHTA, CDR2 FQGNSA. This CDR3 contains 15 residues. The CDR3 loop is CASSAAGTSTDTQYF. The CDR3 nucleotides are TGTGCCAGCAGCGCAGCCGGGACTAGCACGGATACGCAGTATTTT.

This clonotype was observed many times. The V call is TRBV20-1, the J call TRBJ2-3, with a weak D call TRBD2 (6 bases). Germline-derived CDR1 and CDR2 are DFQATT and SNEGSKA (reference sequence). V was shortened by 5 bases and J by 6 bases, with 18 bases between the two germline ends. The CDR3 consists of 14 residues. The CDR3 region is CSAEPGLRADTQYF. The CDR3 nucleotides read TGCAGTGCTGAACCGGGACTTCGGGCGGATACGCAGTATTTT.

This sequence joins TRBV5-6 and TRBJ2-2; TRBD1 might be the D (6 bases). V lost 1 base, J lost 2 bases, and 15 bases lay in between. The CDR3 loop spans 17 amino acids. The germline V gene has CDR1 SGHDT and CDR2 YYEEEE. The CDR3 nucleotides read TGTGCCAGCAGCTTGTCGGCAGGGGCTATCAACACCGGGGAGCTGTTTTTT. Translated: CASSLSAGAINTGELFF. Variable domain in full (rest from reference TRBV5-6 and TRBJ2-2): DAGVTQSPTHLIKTRGQQVTLRCSPKSGHDTVSWYQQALGQGPQFIFQYYEEEERQRGNFPDRFSGHQFPNYSSELNVNALLLGDSALYLCASSLSAGAINTGELFFGEGSRLTVL.

This clonotype has more than one count but fewer than ten. This chain connects TRBV20-1 to TRBJ2-7, with 7 positions matching TRBD2. Germline V lookup: CDR1 DFQATT, CDR2 SNEGSKA (reference sequence). V gave up 3 bases and J gave up 0 bases; unmatched junction bases: 8. The CDR3 extends over 15 amino acids. For the CDR3, the DNA is TGCAGTGCTAGGAAAGCGGGACGGGACTCCTACGAGCAGTACTTC. This gives the protein CSARKAGRDSYEQYF.

This chain joins TRBV12-3 or TRBV12-4 and TRBJ2-3; 8 nucleotides agree with TRBD2. Trimming took 3 bases from V and 3 from J; bases not matched to a gene: 5. The CDR3 runs to 15 residues. CDR3 DNA: TGTGCCAGCAGTTTGGTCGGGAGGGGGACAGATACGCAGTATTTT. Protein: CASSLVGRGTDTQYF.

The J gene is TRBJ2-7, the V gene TRBV7-2; 7 positions agree with TRBD1. The V gene's germline CDR1 is SGHTA and CDR2 FQGNSA. The CDR3 is 13 amino acids. V was clipped by 3 bases and J by 3 bases; unmatched bases: 2. CDR3 nucleotide sequence: TGTGCCAGCAGCTTGGGACAGCACTACGAGCAGTACTTC. Amino acids: CASSLGQHYEQYF.

This clonotype was observed at least ten times. The rearrangement joins TRBV20-1 to TRBJ1-1, with D tentatively TRBD1 (6 bases). CDR1 DFQATT and CDR2 SNEGSKA come from the germline V gene (reference sequence). V gave up 0 bases and J gave up 5 bases, with 16 bases separating them. The CDR3 consists of 15 residues. CDR3 nucleotide sequence: TGCAGTGCTAGAGATTATAAGGGGGTAGAGACTGAAGCTTTCTTT. Translating gives CSARDYKGVETEAFF.

The chain carries TRBV20-1 and TRBJ2-7; tentative D call: TRBD2 (6 bases). The V end lost 3 bases, the J end lost 0 bases, and 12 bases lay between the germline ends. CDR3 size: 14 residues. CDR1 is DFQATT, CDR2 SNEGSKA, per germline (reference sequence). The CDR3 sequence is CSARPAGLSYEQYF. CDR3 coding DNA: TGCAGTGCTAGGCCCGCGGGGCTCTCCTACGAGCAGTACTTC.

Ten or more counts support this clonotype. V gene TRBV4-2 combines with J gene TRBJ2-5; D gene unclear. V was clipped by 1 base and J by 4 bases, with 7 bases between them. CDR1 and CDR2 from the germline V gene are LGHNA and YNFKEQ. This CDR3 comprises 13 residues. The CDR3 DNA is TGTGCCAGCAGCCAAGGCCTCCGAGAGACCCAGTACTTC. Encoded protein: CASSQGLRETQYF.

This clonotype was counted a few times. At one of its ends the junction is not consistent with the germline gene, which may arise from a read error. This chain connects TRBV20-1 to TRBJ2-1, with D hard to call. The CDR3 contains 16 residues. The germline V gene encodes CDR1 DFQATT and CDR2 SNEGSKA (reference sequence). CDR3 sequence (DNA): TGCAGTGCCGCATTACTCCCACATCGCTCCTACAATGAGCAGTTCTTT. Translated, it gives CSAALLPHRSYNEQFF.

This clonotype has a count of ten or more. The rearrangement links TRBV20-1 to TRBJ2-7; 7 positions match TRBD2. The CDR3 covers 14 residues. Germline V lookup: CDR1 DFQATT, CDR2 SNEGSKA (reference sequence). V lost 7 bases to trimming and J lost 7 bases; unmatched junction nucleotides: 16. Written as DNA, the CDR3 is TGCAGTGTTACTAGGTGGGAGGGCCGTCGAGAGCAGTACTTC. It encodes CSVTRWEGRREQYF.